The rows below give T cell receptor beta chains drawn from one sample of a study of radiation and T cells in renal cell carcinoma. Produced via immunoSEQ multiplex PCR; TCRdb's table is partial and in-frame only. This table has around 8,600 clones, 65% appearing once. Material: tumor tissue, obtained from a patient whose treatment was nephrectomy without radiotherapy. All receptors derive from a woman between 65 and 79 years old with renal cell carcinoma. Each CDR3 is given with its conserved first and last residue. D genes are given only for firm matches. Clone size is given for some rows only: seen once, a few or many times, or a class if the clone is expanded.

j_call clone_size v_call d_call cdr3_aa cdr3_nt
TRBJ1-1 medium-sized TRBV30 NA CAWSGSMKWTEAFF TGTGCCTGGAGTGGATCGATGAAATGGACTGAAGCTTTCTTT
TRBJ1-1 NA TRBV29-1 NA CSGTGHLNTEAFF TGCAGCGGGACGGGACACTTGAACACTGAAGCTTTCTTT
TRBJ2-7 few TRBV21-1 NA CASSPRRQRGFSYEQYF TGTGCCAGCAGCCCCCGCCGTCAGCGGGGGTTCTCCTACGAGCAGTACTTC
TRBJ1-5 NA TRBV5-1 NA CASSLEGSQPQHF TGCGCCAGCAGCTTGGAAGGGAGTCAGCCCCAGCATTTT
TRBJ2-7 NA TRBV18 NA CASSRGPGSQNEQYF TGTGCCAGCTCACGGGGCCCGGGTAGCCAAAACGAGCAGTACTTC
TRBJ2-6 NA TRBV5-4 TRBD1 CASSSGQPGANVLTF TGTGCCAGCAGCTCGGGACAGCCTGGGGCCAACGTCCTGACTTTC
TRBJ2-1 NA TRBV7-9 NA CASNPGQGIDNEQFF TGTGCCAGCAACCCCGGTCAGGGAATTGACAATGAGCAGTTCTTC
TRBJ2-3 NA TRBV7-2 NA CASSLVLRDTQYF TGTGCCAGCAGCTTAGTATTGCGGGATACGCAGTATTTT
TRBJ1-1 NA TRBV7-3 NA CASSLTGTGNTEAFF TGTGCCAGCAGCTTAACGGGGACGGGCAACACTGAAGCTTTCTTT
TRBJ1-6 once TRBV4-3 NA CASSQDTTENSPLHF TGCGCCAGCAGCCAAGATACCACAGAGAATTCACCCCTCCACTTT
TRBJ2-3 NA TRBV7-6 NA CASSPSRADTQYF TGTGCCAGCAGCCCATCGAGGGCAGATACGCAGTATTTT
TRBJ1-3 medium-sized TRBV2 TRBD1 CASSELTGGGRNTIYF TGTGCCAGCAGTGAATTGACAGGGGGAGGTCGCAACACCATATATTTT
TRBJ1-2 NA TRBV2 NA CASSERPPWGGYTF TGTGCCAGCAGTGAGAGGCCTCCTTGGGGTGGCTACACCTTC
TRBJ1-1 few TRBV6-1 TRBD1 CASSEATGTGGKTEAFF TGTGCCAGCAGTGAAGCTACCGGGACAGGGGGTAAGACTGAAGCTTTCTTT
TRBJ1-6 NA TRBV10-3 NA CAIRVRDLEGSPLHF TGTGCCATCAGGGTTAGGGACCTGGAGGGTTCACCCCTCCACTTT
TRBJ2-2 NA TRBV7-8 NA CASSPTSKGTGELFF TGTGCCAGCAGCCCAACATCGAAGGGGACCGGGGAGCTGTTTTTT
TRBJ2-7 NA TRBV9 TRBD1 CASSRNTRQGEAEQYF TGTGCCAGCAGCCGAAATACAAGACAGGGTGAGGCCGAGCAGTACTTC
TRBJ1-3 NA TRBV30 TRBD1 CAWSVPTTGTGNTIYF TGTGCCTGGAGTGTACCCACGACAGGGACTGGAAACACCATATATTTT
TRBJ1-5 few TRBV6-5 TRBD1 CASSKNRGSQPQHF TGTGCCAGCAGTAAAAACAGGGGTAGTCAGCCCCAGCATTTT
TRBJ2-5 NA TRBV7-9 TRBD2 CASSPWTRETQYF TGTGCCAGCAGCCCCTGGACTAGGGAGACCCAGTACTTC
TRBJ1-6 few TRBV6-4 TRBD1 CASSDSGQGQNSPLHF TGTGCCAGCAGTGACTCGGGACAGGGGCAGAATTCACCCCTCCACTTT
TRBJ2-2 NA TRBV5-1 NA CASSLAQRNTGELFF TGCGCCAGCAGCTTGGCCCAGCGGAACACCGGGGAGCTGTTTTTT
TRBJ2-7 NA TRBV7-2 TRBD1 CASSLAGQGGEQYF TGTGCCAGCAGCTTAGCGGGACAGGGGGGAGAGCAGTACTTC
TRBJ1-5 NA TRBV18 TRBD1 CASTTGGRNQPQHF TGTGCCAGCACTACAGGGGGCAGGAATCAGCCCCAGCATTTT
TRBJ1-2 NA TRBV28 TRBD1 CASSLWHRGLKGYTF TGTGCCAGCAGTTTATGGCACAGGGGGCTAAAAGGCTACACCTTC
TRBJ2-7 NA TRBV7-2 NA CASSWKVAYEQYF TGTGCCAGCAGCTGGAAGGTGGCGTACGAGCAGTACTTC
TRBJ1-2 NA TRBV6-5 NA CASSPGFHGYTF TGTGCCAGCAGTCCCGGGTTCCATGGCTACACCTTC
TRBJ1-2 NA TRBV14 NA CASSQDGLYGYTF TGTGCCAGCAGCCAAGATGGCCTCTATGGCTACACCTTC
TRBJ2-2 NA TRBV4-3 TRBD2 CASSRSGTSGANTGELFF TGCGCCAGCAGCCGTTCCGGGACTAGCGGGGCGAACACCGGGGAGCTGTTTTTT
TRBJ2-2 NA TRBV6-1 NA CASSDTGRLGELFF TGTGCCAGCAGTGATACGGGACGTCTAGGGGAGCTGTTTTTT
TRBJ2-3 NA TRBV5-6 TRBD1 CASSRTGSTDTQYF TGTGCCAGCAGCAGGACAGGGAGCACAGATACGCAGTATTTT
TRBJ1-4 NA TRBV30 NA CAWSLLPPGARTNEKLFF TGTGCCTGGAGTCTTCTGCCCCCGGGGGCTCGAACTAATGAAAAACTGTTTTTT
TRBJ1-1 NA TRBV18 NA CASSPGQRGTEAFF TGTGCCAGCTCCCCAGGACAGAGGGGCACTGAAGCTTTCTTT
TRBJ1-5 NA TRBV27 TRBD1 CASSRDRGHGSNQPQHF TGTGCCAGCAGCCGGGACAGGGGGCATGGTAGCAATCAGCCCCAGCATTTT
TRBJ1-5 few TRBV19 TRBD1 CASSITGAGQPQHF TGTGCCAGTAGTATTACAGGGGCAGGTCAGCCCCAGCATTTT
TRBJ1-1 NA TRBV5-6 TRBD1 CASSIQGGLTGAFF TGTGCCAGCAGCATCCAGGGGGGACTTACGGGAGCTTTCTTT
TRBJ1-2 NA TRBV27 NA CASSLWGGEGYTF TGTGCCAGCAGTTTATGGGGGGGCGAGGGCTACACCTTC
TRBJ1-5 NA TRBV5-1 TRBD1 CASSLEGRGSGPQHF TGCGCCAGCAGCTTGGAAGGCAGGGGGTCAGGGCCCCAGCATTTT
TRBJ1-2 NA TRBV6-5 NA CASSYSPSGGYTF TGTGCCAGCAGTTACAGCCCGAGTGGGGGCTACACCTTC
TRBJ1-1 NA TRBV29-1 NA CSGHRGAEAFF TGCAGCGGTCACCGGGGAGCTGAAGCTTTCTTT
TRBJ1-2 NA TRBV27 NA CASSFGKYYGYTF TGTGCCAGCAGTTTCGGCAAATACTATGGCTACACCTTC
TRBJ2-1 NA TRBV4-1 NA CASSQDLGGVYNEQFF TGCGCCAGCAGCCAAGATCTTGGGGGTGTCTACAATGAGCAGTTCTTC
TRBJ1-4 NA TRBV7-2 NA CASSLGQGEKLFF TGTGCCAGCAGCTTAGGGCAGGGGGAAAAACTGTTTTTT
TRBJ2-3 NA TRBV5-1 TRBD2 CASSLGGTSLTDTQYF TGCGCCAGCAGCTTGGGGGGGACTAGCCTCACAGATACGCAGTATTTT